Following are 5 T cell receptor beta chains from one sample sequenced in a study of technical replicates of blood from four donors. Some clones are missing from TCRdb's copy, which holds only in-frame ones; the method was immunoSEQ multiplex PCR. This sample has some 50,000 clones, with 94% found just once. Sequencing was carried out using T cells isolated from PBMCs. These receptors were taken from a human donor in good health.

This clone was seen just once. For the CDR3, the DNA is TGTGCCACCTCTCCCGGGACTCAAGAGACCCAGTACTTC. It translates to CATSPGTQETQYF. The chain carries TRBV7-9 and TRBJ2-5; perhaps TRBD2 as D (6 bases). Trimming shortened V by 10 bases and J by 2 bases, and 14 bases separated the two germline ends. Germline values: CDR1 SEHNR, CDR2 FQNEAQ (reference sequence). CDR3 length: 13 amino acids.

The CDR3 nucleotides are TGTGCCAGCAGACCTGTCCAAGGGGTATCGGAGACCCAGTACTTC. Its protein is CASRPVQGVSETQYF. The chain recombines TRBV7-2 with TRBJ2-5, with a possible D match to TRBD1 (5 bases). The CDR3 contains 15 residues. Germline V gene lookup returns CDR1 SGHTA and CDR2 FQGNSA. V was clipped by 6 bases and J by 5 bases, with 19 bases between them.

This chain uses TRBV5-1 with TRBJ2-7; 11 bases line up with TRBD2. Germline V gene lookup returns CDR1 SGHRS and CDR2 YFSETQ. V lost 7 bases, J lost 4 bases, and 10 bases stayed unmatched. The CDR3 contains 15 residues. The CDR3 DNA follows: TGCGCCAGCGGGCCCCTAGCGGGGGGCACATACGAGCAGTACTTC. The encoded protein is CASGPLAGGTYEQYF. The variable domain in full, completed from reference TRBV5-1 and TRBJ2-7, reads KAGVTQTPRYLIKTRGQQVTLSCSPISGHRSVSWYQQTPGQGLQFLFEYFSETQRNKGNFPGRFSGRQFSNSRSEMNVSTLELGDSALYLCASGPLAGGTYEQYFGPGTRLTVT.

The chain joins TRBV5-1 to TRBJ2-5; TRBD1 matches 8 bases. With 4 bases clipped from V and 4 bases from J, the junction kept 18 bases outside the gene matches. CDR3 length: 18 amino acids. Germline V lookup: CDR1 SGHRS, CDR2 YFSETQ. The CDR3 region has the DNA TGCGCCAGCAGCCCGTGGGGGGAGACAGGGGATTTTTCAGAGACCCAGTACTTC. Its protein is CASSPWGETGDFSETQYF.

The chain links TRBV5-5 to TRBJ2-4; 7 bases agree with TRBD1. Germline lookup yields CDR1 SGHKS and CDR2 YYEKEE (reference sequence). The CDR3 is 13 amino acids. Unmatched junction bases numbered 7, after V lost 5 bases and J lost 8 bases. The CDR3, as DNA: TGTGCCAGCAGGAATTCCGGGACAGACATTCAGTACTTC. Encoded protein: CASRNSGTDIQYF.